These 14 T cell receptor beta chains originate from one sample sequenced in a study of blood T cell repertoires in COVID-19. The assay was immunoSEQ multiplex PCR, and TCRdb's table has in-frame clones only and misses some. The repertoire consists of 17,000 or so clones, with approximately 90% occurring once and the leading ten covering about 17%. The specimen was peripheral blood. These receptors all come from a man aged 45-65 years with active COVID-19.

The rearrangement uses TRBV3-1 (or the pseudogene TRBV3-2) and TRBJ1-1; D not certain. The germline V and J ends were trimmed by 1 base and 2 bases, with 5 bases remaining between them. The germline V gene encodes CDR1 LGHDT and CDR2 YNNKEL (reference sequence). The CDR3 contains 13 residues. The CDR3 reads CASSQVRNTEAFF. CDR3 nucleotides: TGTGCCAGCAGCCAAGTCAGAAACACTGAAGCTTTCTTT.

The chain has TRBV9 and TRBJ2-7; 9 bases agree with TRBD1. Germline trimming cut 0 bases from V and 1 base from J; bases unmatched to any gene: 2. Germline-derived CDR1 and CDR2 are SGDLS and YYNGEE. This CDR3 spans 15 amino acids. The CDR3 protein is CASSVDGTGSYEQYF. CDR3 coding DNA: TGTGCCAGCAGCGTAGATGGGACAGGGTCCTACGAGCAGTACTTC. The variable domain in full, completed from reference TRBV9 and TRBJ2-7, reads DSGVTQTPKHLITATGQRVTLRCSPRSGDLSVYWYQQSLDQGLQFLIQYYNGEERAKGNILERFSAQQFPDLHSELNLSSLELGDSALYFCASSVDGTGSYEQYFGPGTRLTVT.

J is TRBJ1-1 and V is TRBV27; tentatively, D is TRBD1 (6 bases). This CDR3 is built from 14 residues. Trimming left V 3 bases short and J 3 bases short, with 11 bases between. CDR1 is MNHEY, CDR2 SMNVEV, per germline (reference sequence). The CDR3 nucleotides read TGTGCCAGCAGTTTCCGGGGGGCTCACACTGAAGCTTTCTTT. Its protein is CASSFRGAHTEAFF.

The gene calls are TRBV20-1 and TRBJ2-7; 10 positions match TRBD1. V was pared by 3 bases and J by 0 bases, with 11 bases of the junction left unmatched. Germline V gene lookup returns CDR1 DFQATT and CDR2 SNEGSKA (reference sequence). CDR3 length: 17 residues. For the CDR3, the DNA is TGCAGTGCTAGTTTCAACGTTGGGACAGGGGACTCCTACGAGCAGTACTTC. This sequence encodes CSASFNVGTGDSYEQYF.

This sequence joins TRBV2 and TRBJ2-7; 9 bases match TRBD2. The CDR3 has 14 amino acids. Germline values: CDR1 SNHLY, CDR2 FYNNEI. The J segment lost 6 bases and the V segment lost 6 bases, leaving 9 bases of the junction unmatched. CDR3 in amino acids: CASSSTSGSAEQYF. The CDR3 nucleotides read TGTGCCAGCAGCAGCACTAGCGGGTCTGCCGAGCAGTACTTC.

The chain combines TRBV10-3 with TRBJ2-7; 11 nucleotides line up with TRBD2. The CDR3 totals 15 residues. V trimming: 7 bases; J trimming: 6 bases; junction bases outside the gene matches: 11. From germline, CDR1 is ENHRY and CDR2 SYGVKD. The CDR3 loop reads CAITQSGTSGSEQYF. The CDR3 DNA sequence: TGTGCCATCACCCAGTCGGGCACTAGCGGGAGCGAGCAGTACTTC.

The CDR3 protein is CASMGLPGTGGPKGTEAFF. The CDR3 coding sequence is TGTGCCAGTATGGGGTTGCCCGGGACAGGGGGCCCGAAGGGGACTGAAGCTTTCTTT. This chain links TRBV19 with TRBJ1-1; TRBD1 agrees at 12 bases. V shed 7 bases, J shed 5 bases, and the junction held 20 bases outside the gene matches. The length of the CDR3 is 19 residues. Germline V gives CDR1 LNHDA, CDR2 SQIVND (reference sequence).

The chain recombines TRBV29-1 with TRBJ1-1; tentative D call: TRBD1 (5 bases). Trimming removed 3 bases at V and 3 bases at J, with 14 bases between. Germline-derived CDR1 and CDR2 are SQVTM and ANQGSEA. There are 14 residues in the CDR3. DNA of the CDR3: TGCAGCGTTGAGAGGGGCCCGGGGGACACTGAAGCTTTCTTT. Translated: CSVERGPGDTEAFF.

The chain carries TRBV5-1 and TRBJ1-2, with D uncertain. The CDR3 consists of 16 residues. Germline CDR1 reads SGHRS; CDR2 reads YFSETQ. V lost 0 bases and J lost 4, with 16 bases in between. In DNA form, the CDR3 reads TGCGCCAGCAGCTTGGCTTCGGGGTCCGGGAGCTATGGCTACACCTTC. It codes for CASSLASGSGSYGYTF.

This clone has just one count. The V call is TRBV9, the J call TRBJ2-1; D is possibly TRBD1 (5 bases). The CDR3 runs 14 residues. Germline lookup yields CDR1 SGDLS and CDR2 YYNGEE. Trimming removed 3 bases at V and 3 bases at J, with 10 bases between. The CDR3 DNA sequence: TGTGCCAGCAGCGAGTCAGGGAACTACAATGAGCAGTTCTTC. It translates to CASSESGNYNEQFF. The whole variable domain, remainder taken from reference TRBV9 and TRBJ2-1, is DSGVTQTPKHLITATGQRVTLRCSPRSGDLSVYWYQQSLDQGLQFLIQYYNGEERAKGNILERFSAQQFPDLHSELNLSSLELGDSALYFCASSESGNYNEQFFGPGTRLTVL.

V and J are TRBV6-2 or TRBV6-3 and TRBJ2-7, with TRBD2 identical over 12 bases. Trimming at V came to 6 bases and at J to 7 bases, leaving 19 bases not matched to a gene. This CDR3 region has 18 residues. CDR1 and CDR2 from the germline V gene are MNHEY and SVGEGT. CDR3 loop: CASSPRLAGAWGPTEQYF. Here the CDR3 DNA reads TGTGCCAGCAGCCCGAGACTAGCGGGGGCCTGGGGTCCTACGGAGCAGTACTTC.

This rearrangement joins TRBV12-5 to TRBJ2-3; TRBD1 matches at 8 bases. Germline trimming cut 1 base from V and 1 base from J; bases unmatched to any gene: 10. This CDR3 is 18 amino acids long. Germline-derived CDR1 and CDR2 are LGHNT and FRNRAP. The CDR3 spells CASGLAVRTGIRTDTQYF. CDR3 DNA sequence: TGTGCTAGTGGTTTGGCCGTCAGGACAGGGATTCGCACAGATACGCAGTATTTT. The variable domain in full, with the rest retrieved from reference TRBV12-5 and TRBJ2-3, is DARVTQTPRHKVTEMGQEVTMRCQPILGHNTVFWYRQTMMQGLELLAYFRNRAPLDDSGMPKDRFSAEMPDATLATLKIQPSEPRDSAVYFCASGLAVRTGIRTDTQYFGPGTRLTVL.

This clone was counted only a few times. The chain has TRBV5-6 and TRBJ1-2; possibly TRBD1 for D (6 bases). The CDR3 is 11 amino acids. Trimming shortened V by 6 bases and J by 7 bases, and 10 bases separated the two germline ends. Germline V lookup: CDR1 SGHDT, CDR2 YYEEEE. The DNA of the CDR3 is TGTGCCAGCAAGTTCAGGGGTGGCTACACCTTC. Translating gives CASKFRGGYTF. The entire variable domain, with the rest obtained from reference TRBV5-6 and TRBJ1-2, is as follows: DAGVTQSPTHLIKTRGQQVTLRCSPKSGHDTVSWYQQALGQGPQFIFQYYEEEERQRGNFPDRFSGHQFPNYSSELNVNALLLGDSALYLCASKFRGGYTFGSGTRLTVV.

V usage is TRBV29-1 and J usage is TRBJ2-6; TRBD1 might be the D (5 bases). V was clipped by 3 bases and J by 4 bases, with 10 bases between them. CDR1 and CDR2 from the germline V gene are SQVTM and ANQGSEA. This CDR3 is 14 amino acids long. The CDR3 DNA reads as TGCAGCGTTGAGGACATGACGGGGGCCAACGTCCTGACTTTC. Its protein product is CSVEDMTGANVLTF.